This passage covers 20 T cell receptor beta chains from one sample sequenced in a study of T-cell memory formation after mild COVID-19. A single record per CDR3 protein comes from TCRdb applying MiXCR to the 5' RACE reads. The sample contains 10,000 to 15,000 distinct CDR3 sequences, roughly 17% of which appear only once. The sequenced material came from PBMCs or a T cell subset sorted from them (not recorded which). These TCRs come from a man aged 18 to 35 who had mild COVID-19 (a few samples of this study predate the infection). Cell type and time point are not known.

This clonotype showed up many times. This chain joins TRBV7-9 and TRBJ1-6, with D perhaps matching TRBD1 (5 bases). Germline V gene sequence: CDR1 SEHNR, CDR2 FQNEAQ (reference sequence). The length of the CDR3 is 18 residues. Trimming removed 1 base at V and 7 bases at J, with 20 bases between. This chain's CDR3 is CASSLGPGPWLWNSPLHF. The DNA for the CDR3 is TGTGCCAGCAGCTTAGGGCCGGGACCCTGGCTGTGGAATTCACCCCTCCACTTT.

This clonotype was counted many times. The rearrangement uses TRBV25-1 and TRBJ2-7; 10 bases agree with TRBD1. CDR3 length equals 14 residues. Trimming cost V 7 bases and J 2 bases; bases outside gene matches: 5. Germline lookup yields CDR1 MGHDK and CDR2 SYGVNS. The CDR3 nucleotides are TGTGCCAGCAAGCCGGGACAGGGGACCTACGAGCAGTACTTC. This sequence encodes CASKPGQGTYEQYF.

This clonotype was observed a handful of times. A clone one base away is much larger, so this may be a read error. CDR3 in amino acids: CASSLEGGGAYEQYF. DNA of the CDR3: TGTGCCAGCAGCTTAGAGGGTGGTGGGGCCTACGAGCAGTACTTC. This sequence joins TRBV7-9 and TRBJ2-7, with D hard to call. Germline CDR1 is SEHNR and CDR2 is FQNEAQ (reference sequence). V dropped 1 base and J dropped 2 bases, with 12 bases sitting between them. The CDR3 runs to 15 residues.

This clonotype has just a few counts. The chain carries TRBV6-5 and TRBJ1-6, with D possibly being TRBD1 (6 bases). CDR1 is MNHEY and CDR2 is SVGAGI in the germline V gene. The V end was cut by 6 bases, the J end by 8 bases, with 26 bases between. The CDR3 covers 18 residues. In DNA, the CDR3 is TGTGCCAGCAGCCACAACTCCAGGGGTCAGGCAGGGGATTCACCCCTCCACTTT. It is translated as CASSHNSRGQAGDSPLHF.

This chain uses TRBV9 with TRBJ2-1; no definite D call. CDR1 and CDR2 (germline): SGDLS, YYNGEE. The CDR3 is made up of 13 amino acids. Trimming shortened V by 3 bases and J by 4 bases, and 8 bases separated the two germline ends. The CDR3 bases are TGTGCCAGCAGCGGACAAGAATACAATGAGCAGTTCTTC. The encoded protein is CASSGQEYNEQFF.

This clonotype was seen more than once but under ten times. This chain connects TRBV6-5 to TRBJ1-2; TRBD1 agrees at 12 bases. The J segment lost 6 bases and the V segment lost 2 bases, leaving 7 bases of the junction unmatched. The V gene's germline CDR1 is MNHEY and CDR2 SVGAGI. This CDR3 is built from 16 residues. The CDR3 loop is CASSYPGTGGADGYTF. Written as DNA, the CDR3 is TGTGCCAGCAGTTACCCCGGGACAGGGGGCGCGGATGGCTACACCTTC.

This clonotype appeared many times. This rearrangement joins TRBV6-5 to TRBJ2-3, with D perhaps TRBD1 (6 bases). There are 15 residues in the CDR3. Deletions cut 2 bases from V and 4 bases from J, with 13 bases between. Germline CDR1 reads MNHEY; CDR2 reads SVGAGI. This chain's CDR3 is CASSYGTGIPDTQYF. Written as DNA, the CDR3 is TGTGCCAGCAGTTACGGAACAGGGATACCAGATACGCAGTATTTT.

This clonotype appeared many times. CDR3 nucleotides: TGTGCCAGCAGCGTAGATAGCGCCTATGGCTACACCTTC. Its protein is CASSVDSAYGYTF. The chain recombines TRBV9 with TRBJ1-2, with D unclear. Germline V CDR1 and CDR2: SGDLS, YYNGEE. Trimming removed 0 bases from V and 4 bases from J, with 7 bases in between. The CDR3 spans 13 residues.

J is TRBJ1-4 and V is TRBV9; D is unresolved. CDR1 SGDLS and CDR2 YYNGEE come from the germline V gene. CDR3 size: 17 residues. V was shortened by 0 bases and J by 1 base, with 13 bases between the two germline ends. The CDR3 nucleotides read TGTGCCAGCAGCGTAGGTCCCCAAAAGGGAACTAATGAAAAACTGTTTTTT. Amino acids: CASSVGPQKGTNEKLFF.

By share, this clonotype ranks as medium-sized (0.01 to 0.1%). V and J are TRBV12-3 or TRBV12-4 and TRBJ1-2; D not certain. V was clipped by 0 bases and J by 4 bases, with 12 bases between them. The CDR3 runs 15 residues. CDR3 sequence reads: CASSLALGRSYGYTF. The CDR3 DNA reads TGTGCCAGCAGTTTAGCGCTAGGCAGGAGCTATGGCTACACCTTC.

Ten or more counts support this clonotype. V usage is TRBV20-1 and J usage is TRBJ2-2, with D perhaps assigned TRBD1 or TRBD2 (7 bases each). Germline CDR1 DFQATT, CDR2 SNEGSKA (reference sequence). The germline V and J ends were trimmed by 6 bases and 2 bases, with 25 bases remaining between them. The length of the CDR3 is 18 residues. Here the CDR3 reads CSAPVAGGGLYNTGELFF. Here the CDR3 DNA reads TGCAGTGCCCCCGTCGCAGGGGGGGGCCTGTATAACACCGGGGAGCTGTTTTTT.

This clonotype was counted only a few times. The chain employs TRBV4-1 and TRBJ2-2, with 9 bases that match TRBD1. V lost 3 bases and J lost 3; bases outside the gene matches: 2. Germline CDR1 reads MGHRA; CDR2 reads YSYEKL. This CDR3 region has 15 residues. CDR3 nucleotide sequence: TGCGCCAGCAGCCATTACAGGGGGCACACCGGGGAGCTGTTTTTT. This translates into CASSHYRGHTGELFF.

This clonotype showed up many times. The chain carries TRBV4-3 and TRBJ2-3; 9 positions agree with TRBD2. Germline V gene data show CDR1 as LGHNA and CDR2 as YSLEER. The CDR3 sequence is 18 residues long. Unmatched junction bases numbered 14, after V lost 4 bases and J lost 3 bases. The DNA of the CDR3 is TGCGCCAGCAGCCCTCGACTGGACAGCGGGAGGAGTACAGATACGCAGTATTTT. Protein: CASSPRLDSGRSTDTQYF.

This clonotype was observed at least ten times. V is TRBV5-1 and J is TRBJ2-5; TRBD2 agrees at 15 bases. V lost 4 bases to trimming and J lost 7 bases; unmatched junction nucleotides: 11. The CDR3 has 17 amino acids. Germline lookup yields CDR1 SGHRS and CDR2 YFSETQ. The CDR3 protein is CASSVGLAGGTSGTQYF. The CDR3 DNA is TGCGCCAGCAGCGTGGGACTAGCGGGGGGCACGTCGGGGACCCAGTACTTC.

This clonotype was recorded many times. The rearrangement joins TRBV6-5 to TRBJ1-1; no definite D call. CDR1 and CDR2 from the germline V gene are MNHEY and SVGAGI. The CDR3 consists of 13 residues. Trimming left V 1 base short and J 3 bases short, with 6 bases between. The CDR3 here is CASSYLGDTEAFF. The DNA for the CDR3 is TGTGCCAGCAGTTACTTGGGAGACACTGAAGCTTTCTTT.

This clonotype appeared many times. The J gene is TRBJ1-4, the V gene TRBV7-2, with no clear D. The CDR3 is made up of 9 amino acids. Germline-derived CDR1 and CDR2 are SGHTA and FQGNSA. Trimming stripped 11 bases from V and 10 bases from J, with 8 bases between. The CDR3: CARGGKLFF. The CDR3 DNA follows: TGTGCCCGTGGAGGAAAACTGTTTTTT.

The chain recombines TRBV7-2 with TRBJ2-1, with D possibly TRBD1 on 5 matching bases. The last part of the DNA fits TRBJ2-7 better; the J call may be wrong. The V gene's germline CDR1 is SGHTA and CDR2 FQGNSA. The CDR3 runs 13 residues. As DNA, the CDR3 is TGTGCCAGCAGCCCTGTTTCTGGGGCCGAGCAGTACTTC. This encodes CASSPVSGAEQYF.

In this sample, this clonotype turned up many times. The genes are TRBV29-1 and TRBJ1-2; D gene uncertain. V lost 7 bases, J lost 11 bases, and 17 bases lay in between. CDR1 and CDR2 (germline): SQVTM, ANQGSEA. The CDR3 runs 11 residues. CDR3 loop: CSAWRQFEYTF. In nucleotides, the CDR3 is TGCAGCGCCTGGAGACAATTCGAGTACACCTTC.

This clonotype came up many times. The rearrangement joins TRBV4-3 to TRBJ2-3; tentatively, D is TRBD2 (5 bases). The CDR3 sequence is 15 residues long. V lost 4 bases to trimming and J lost 4 bases, with 15 bases between them. Germline lookup yields CDR1 LGHNA and CDR2 YSLEER. The CDR3 loop reads CASSRAGVLPDTQYF. The CDR3 region has the DNA TGCGCCAGCAGCCGGGCCGGGGTTTTACCAGATACGCAGTATTTT.

This clonotype was detected a few times. The V call is TRBV20-1, the J call TRBJ2-7; tentatively, D is TRBD2 (7 bases). V dropped 5 bases and J dropped 3 bases, with 20 bases sitting between them. Germline V gene sequence: CDR1 DFQATT, CDR2 SNEGSKA (reference sequence). The CDR3 is 15 residues long. The DNA for the CDR3 is TGCAGTGCTCAGGTCCTGGCGGGGGCGAGCTACGAGCAGTACTTC. Translation gives CSAQVLAGASYEQYF.